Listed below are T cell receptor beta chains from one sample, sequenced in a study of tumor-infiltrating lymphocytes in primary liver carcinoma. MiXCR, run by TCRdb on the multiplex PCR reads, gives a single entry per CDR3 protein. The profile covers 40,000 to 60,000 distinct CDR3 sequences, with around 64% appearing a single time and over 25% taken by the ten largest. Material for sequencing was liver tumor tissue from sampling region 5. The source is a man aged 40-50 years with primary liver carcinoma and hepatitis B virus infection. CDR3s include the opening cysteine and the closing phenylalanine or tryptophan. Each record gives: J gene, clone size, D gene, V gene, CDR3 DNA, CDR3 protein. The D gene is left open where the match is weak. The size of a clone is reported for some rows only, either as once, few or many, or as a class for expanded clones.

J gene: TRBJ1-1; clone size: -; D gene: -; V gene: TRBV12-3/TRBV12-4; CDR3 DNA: TGTGCCAGCAGATCCAGGGCAATAGGCACTGAAGTTTTCTTT; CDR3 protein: CASRSRAIGTEVFF
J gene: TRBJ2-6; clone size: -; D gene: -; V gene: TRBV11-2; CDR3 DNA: TGTTCCAGCAGCAATGGACTCTCTGGGGCCTACGCCCTGACTTTC; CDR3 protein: CSSSNGLSGAYALTF
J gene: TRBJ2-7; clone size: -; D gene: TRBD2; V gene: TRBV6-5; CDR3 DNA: TGTGTCTCCAGCACGGAGGGACTAGCCTACGAGCAGTACTTC; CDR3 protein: CVSSTEGLAYEQYF
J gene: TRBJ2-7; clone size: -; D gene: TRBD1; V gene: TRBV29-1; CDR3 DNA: TGCAGTGCTAGAGCCGGGACAGGGGACAACGAGCAGTACTTC; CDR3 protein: CSARAGTGDNEQYF
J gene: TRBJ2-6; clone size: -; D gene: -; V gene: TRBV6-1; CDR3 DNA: TGTGCCAACAGTGGAGTCGGCTCTGGGGTCAACGTCCTGACTTTC; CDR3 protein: CANSGVGSGVNVLTF
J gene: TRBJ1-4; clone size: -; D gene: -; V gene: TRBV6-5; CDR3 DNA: TGTGCCAACAGTAAACAGGGCTCTCCGGGTGAAAAACTGTTTTTT; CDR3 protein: CANSKQGSPGEKLFF
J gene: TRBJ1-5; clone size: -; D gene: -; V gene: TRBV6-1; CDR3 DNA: TGCGCCAGCAGTGAAAGAGGACATGATCAGCCCCAGCATTTT; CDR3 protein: CASSERGHDQPQHF
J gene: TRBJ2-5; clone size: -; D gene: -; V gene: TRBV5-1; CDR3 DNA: TGCGCCAGTAGCTTGAGACAAGAGACCCAGTACTTC; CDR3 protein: CASSLRQETQYF
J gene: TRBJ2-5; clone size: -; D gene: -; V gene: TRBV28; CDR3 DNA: TGTGCCAGCACCGACATAAGGAGATCAGGGGAGACCCAGTACTTC; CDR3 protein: CASTDIRRSGETQYF
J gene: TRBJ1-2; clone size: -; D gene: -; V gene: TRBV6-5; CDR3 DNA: TGTGCCAGTAGTTACTCGAATCGGGTTTGGTCAGGCTACACCTTC; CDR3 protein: CASSYSNRVWSGYTF
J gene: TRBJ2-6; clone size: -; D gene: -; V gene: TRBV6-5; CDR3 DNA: TGTGCCAGCAGTCTTTGGGCAGGGATGAAAGGTGGGGCCAACGTCATGACTTTC; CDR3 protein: CASSLWAGMKGGANVMTF
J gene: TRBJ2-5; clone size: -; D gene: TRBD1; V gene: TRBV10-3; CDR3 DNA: TGTGCCATCAGTGAGCTGGACAGGGGGCGTCGGACTCACTACTTC; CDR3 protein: CAISELDRGRRTHYF
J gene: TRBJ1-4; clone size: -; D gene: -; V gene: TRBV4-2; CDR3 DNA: TGTGCCAGCCCCCCGATAGGGAAGGGGGAAAAACTGTTTTTT; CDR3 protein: CASPPIGKGEKLFF
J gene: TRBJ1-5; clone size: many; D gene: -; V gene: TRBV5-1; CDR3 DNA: TGCGCCAGCAGCTTGGGACAAAATCAGCCCCAGCATTTT; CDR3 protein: CASSLGQNQPQHF
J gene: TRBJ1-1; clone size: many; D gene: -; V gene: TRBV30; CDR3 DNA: TGTGCCTGGGGCCGAAATCCAGGTGAAGCTTTCTTT; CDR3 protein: CAWGRNPGEAFF
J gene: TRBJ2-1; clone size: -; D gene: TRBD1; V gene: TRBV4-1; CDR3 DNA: TGCGCCAGCAGCCGCGGACAGGGGCCTCTCTACAATGAGCAGTCCTTT; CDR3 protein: CASSRGQGPLYNEQSF
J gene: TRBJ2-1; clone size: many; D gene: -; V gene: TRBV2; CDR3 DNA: TGTGCCAGCAGTCCTAGCGAGACCTACAATGAGCAGTTCTTC; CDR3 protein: CASSPSETYNEQFF
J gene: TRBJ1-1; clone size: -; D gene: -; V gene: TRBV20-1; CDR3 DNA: TGCAGTGCCCTGATGAACACTGAAGCTTTCTTT; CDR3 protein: CSALMNTEAFF
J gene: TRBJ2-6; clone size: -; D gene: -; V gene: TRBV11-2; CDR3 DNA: TGTGCCAGCAACCTAGGGCAAGGGCACAGCTTTGGGGCCAACGTCCTGACTTTC; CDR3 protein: CASNLGQGHSFGANVLTF
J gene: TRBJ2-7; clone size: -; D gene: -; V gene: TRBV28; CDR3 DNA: TGCGCCAGCAGTCAGATAGGCACTCAGTACGAGCAGTACTTC; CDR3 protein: CASSQIGTQYEQYF
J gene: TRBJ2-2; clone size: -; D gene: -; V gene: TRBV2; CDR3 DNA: TGTGCCAGCAGTGACGCGCTAACGGGAGACACCGGGGAGTTGTTTTTT; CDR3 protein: CASSDALTGDTGELFF
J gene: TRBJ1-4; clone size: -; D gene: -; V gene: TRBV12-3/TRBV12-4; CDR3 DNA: TGTGTCATCAGTTACGGGGCTAATGAAAAACTGTTTTTT; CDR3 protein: CVISYGANEKLFF
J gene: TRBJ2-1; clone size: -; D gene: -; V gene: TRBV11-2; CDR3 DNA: TGTGTCAACAGTTCCGGGCTAGCCAAGGAGCAGTTCTTC; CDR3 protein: CVNSSGLAKEQFF
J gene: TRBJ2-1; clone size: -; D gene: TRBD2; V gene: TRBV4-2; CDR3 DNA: TGTACCAGCAGCCAAGCGGGACCCGATGATGGGCAGTTCTTC; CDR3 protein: CTSSQAGPDDGQFF
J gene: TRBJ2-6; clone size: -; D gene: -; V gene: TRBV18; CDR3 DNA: TGTGCCAGCTTACCCACAACCTCTGGGGCCAACGTCCTGACTTTC; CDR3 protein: CASLPTTSGANVLTF
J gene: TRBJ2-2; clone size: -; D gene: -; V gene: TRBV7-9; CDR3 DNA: TGTGCCAGCAGCCCAAAATTATGGACCTCCCCCGGGGAGCTGTTTTTT; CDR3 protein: CASSPKLWTSPGELFF
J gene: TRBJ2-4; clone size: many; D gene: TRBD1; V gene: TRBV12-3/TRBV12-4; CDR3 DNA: TGTGCCACCAAAATACAGGGGGCGGGAAACATTCAGTACTTC; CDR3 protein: CATKIQGAGNIQYF
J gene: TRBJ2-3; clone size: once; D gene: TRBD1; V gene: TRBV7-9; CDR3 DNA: TGTGCCAGCAGCATCCGGGACAGGGGAAGTCTGTGTTTT; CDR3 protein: CASSIRDRGSLCF
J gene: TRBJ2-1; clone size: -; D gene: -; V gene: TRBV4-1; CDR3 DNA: TGCGCCAGCAGCCAAGAAGCGAGACGAAACAATGAGCAGTTCTTC; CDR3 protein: CASSQEARRNNEQFF
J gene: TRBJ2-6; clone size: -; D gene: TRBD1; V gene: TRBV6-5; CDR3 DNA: TGTGCCGGCAATCTTTGGACAGGGATGAAAGCTGGGGCCAACGTCCTGTCTTTC; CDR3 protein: CAGNLWTGMKAGANVLSF
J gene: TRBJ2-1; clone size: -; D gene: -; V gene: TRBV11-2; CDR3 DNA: TGTGCCAGCAGCCCTCTTCGCGGCTATGAGCAGTTATTC; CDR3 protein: CASSPLRGYEQLF
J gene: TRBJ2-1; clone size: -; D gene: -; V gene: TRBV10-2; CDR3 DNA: TGCGCCAGTAGCAAGAACCGCTATGAGCAGTTCTTC; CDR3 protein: CASSKNRYEQFF
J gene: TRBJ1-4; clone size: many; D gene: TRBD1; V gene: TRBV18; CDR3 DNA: TGTGCCAGCTCACCGATCCCGGGACAGGGGAATGAAAAACTGTTTTTT; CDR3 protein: CASSPIPGQGNEKLFF
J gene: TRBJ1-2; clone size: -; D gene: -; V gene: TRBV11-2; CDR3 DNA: TGTGCCAGCAGAGGGAGGGACACCACCTGTGGCTGCACCTTC; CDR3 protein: CASRGRDTTCGCTF
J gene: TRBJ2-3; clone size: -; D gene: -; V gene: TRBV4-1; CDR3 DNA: TGCGCCAGCAGCCATGAGCCTAGTGACACAGATACGCAGTATTTT; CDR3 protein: CASSHEPSDTDTQYF
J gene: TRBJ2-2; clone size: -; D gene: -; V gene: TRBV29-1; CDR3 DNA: TGCAGCGTTGAGTCTTCGGCCGGGAACACCGGGAAGCTGTCTTTT; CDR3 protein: CSVESSAGNTGKLSF
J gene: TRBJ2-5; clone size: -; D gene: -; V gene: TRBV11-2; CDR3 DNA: TGTGCCAGCAGATCCCGGGACTCGGCACACCAAGGGACTCAGAACTTC; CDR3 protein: CASRSRDSAHQGTQNF
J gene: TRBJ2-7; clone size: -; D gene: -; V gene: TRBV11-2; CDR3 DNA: TGTGCCATCAGCTTAAGTGATGCCTATGAGCAGTACTTC; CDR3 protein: CAISLSDAYEQYF
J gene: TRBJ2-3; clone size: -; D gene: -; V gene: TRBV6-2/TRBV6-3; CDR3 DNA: TGTGCTAGCGGTAAGACAGCCTCCACAGATACGCAGTATTTT; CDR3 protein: CASGKTASTDTQYF
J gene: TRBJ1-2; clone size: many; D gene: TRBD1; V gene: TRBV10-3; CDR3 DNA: TGTGCCATCAGTGCAATCCGGGACAGCCATGGCTACACCTTC; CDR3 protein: CAISAIRDSHGYTF
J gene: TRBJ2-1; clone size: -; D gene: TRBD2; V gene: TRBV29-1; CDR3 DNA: TGCAGCGTGGCCGTGGGGGGGTACGGCAATGAGCAAGTCTTC; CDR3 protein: CSVAVGGYGNEQVF
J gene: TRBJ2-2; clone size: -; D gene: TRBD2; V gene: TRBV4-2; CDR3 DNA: TGTGCCAGCATCCCGGGGACTAGCGTGAGCACCGGGGAGCTGTTTTTT; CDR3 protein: CASIPGTSVSTGELFF
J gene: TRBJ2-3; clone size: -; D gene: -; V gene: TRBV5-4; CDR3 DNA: TGTGCCAACAGCGCGGACCCCTCAGATACGCAGTATTTT; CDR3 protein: CANSADPSDTQYF
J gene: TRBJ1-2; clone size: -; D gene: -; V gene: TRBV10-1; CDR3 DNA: TGCGCCAGCAGTGAGTCAAGTGTCTATGGCTACACCTTC; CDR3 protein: CASSESSVYGYTF
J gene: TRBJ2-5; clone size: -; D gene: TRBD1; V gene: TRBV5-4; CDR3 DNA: TGTGCTAGCAGCCGGGACAGGCAAGAGACCCGGTACTTC; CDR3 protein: CASSRDRQETRYF
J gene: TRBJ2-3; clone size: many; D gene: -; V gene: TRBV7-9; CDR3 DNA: TGTGCCAGCAGCCCCCCCGATACGCAGTATTTT; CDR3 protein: CASSPPDTQYF
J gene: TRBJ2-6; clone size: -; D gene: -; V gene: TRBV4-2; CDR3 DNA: TGTGCCAGCAGCCCTGACGCTGGGGTTGGGGCCAACGTCCTGACTTTC; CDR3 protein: CASSPDAGVGANVLTF
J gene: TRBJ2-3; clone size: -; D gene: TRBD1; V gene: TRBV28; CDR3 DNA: TGTGCCAGCAGTTTATCTAGGGGGCCGCAGTATTTT; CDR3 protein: CASSLSRGPQYF
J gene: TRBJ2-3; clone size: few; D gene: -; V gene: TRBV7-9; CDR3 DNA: TGTGCCAGCAGCTTGAGCCAGGCCCCAGATACGCAGTGTTTT; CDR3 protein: CASSLSQAPDTQCF
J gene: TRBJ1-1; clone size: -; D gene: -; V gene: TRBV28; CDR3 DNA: TGTGCCAGCAGTTCCTCACGCCTGGCTGAAGCGTCCTTT; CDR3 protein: CASSSSRLAEASF
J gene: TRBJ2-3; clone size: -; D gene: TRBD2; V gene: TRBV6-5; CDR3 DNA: TGTGCCAGCAGTTATTCGGATAGCGGGAGCTCCGTAGATACGCAGTATTTT; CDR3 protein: CASSYSDSGSSVDTQYF
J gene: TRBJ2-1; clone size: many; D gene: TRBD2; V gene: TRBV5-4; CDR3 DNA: TGTGCCAGCAGCCCCGAAGCGGGAACAAGCTCCTACAATGAGCAGTTCTTC; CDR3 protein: CASSPEAGTSSYNEQFF